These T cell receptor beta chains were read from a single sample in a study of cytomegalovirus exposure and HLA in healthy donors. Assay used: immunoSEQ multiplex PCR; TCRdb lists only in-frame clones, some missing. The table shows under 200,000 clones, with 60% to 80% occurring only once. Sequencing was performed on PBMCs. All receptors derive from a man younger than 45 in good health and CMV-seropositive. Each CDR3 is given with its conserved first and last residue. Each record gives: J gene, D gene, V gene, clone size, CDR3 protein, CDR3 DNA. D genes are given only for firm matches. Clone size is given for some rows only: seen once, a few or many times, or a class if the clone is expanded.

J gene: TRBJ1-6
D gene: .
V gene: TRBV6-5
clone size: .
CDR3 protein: CASRARRNSPLHF
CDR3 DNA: TGTGCCAGCAGGGCCCGAAGAAATTCACCCCTCCACTTT

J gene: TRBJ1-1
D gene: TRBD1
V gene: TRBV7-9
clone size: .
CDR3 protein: CASRRYRGTQNTEAFF
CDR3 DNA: TGTGCCAGCAGACGATACAGGGGAACTCAGAACACTGAAGCTTTCTTT

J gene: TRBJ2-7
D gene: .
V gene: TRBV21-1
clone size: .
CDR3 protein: CASSKKVGGRSYEQYF
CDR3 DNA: TGTGCCAGCAGCAAAAAAGTGGGGGGGCGAAGCTACGAGCAGTACTTC

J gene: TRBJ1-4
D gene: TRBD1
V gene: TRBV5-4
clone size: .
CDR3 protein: CASSDERQGGEKLFF
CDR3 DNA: TGTGCCAGCAGCGACGAGCGACAGGGGGGGGAAAAACTGTTTTTT

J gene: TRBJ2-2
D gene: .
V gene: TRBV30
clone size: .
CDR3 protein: CAWSWQTGELFF
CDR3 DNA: TGTGCCTGGAGTTGGCAAACCGGGGAGCTGTTTTTT

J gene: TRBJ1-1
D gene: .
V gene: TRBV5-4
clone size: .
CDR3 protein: CASSLTGHTEAFF
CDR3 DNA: TGTGCCAGCAGCCTAACAGGGCACACTGAAGCTTTCTTT

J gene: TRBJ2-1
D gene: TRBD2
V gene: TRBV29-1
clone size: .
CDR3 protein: CSVAPGLGGSEQFF
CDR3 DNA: TGCAGCGTTGCACCGGGACTAGGGGGGTCTGAGCAGTTCTTC

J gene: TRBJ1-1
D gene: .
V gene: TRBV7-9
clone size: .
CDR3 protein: CASSPPRGSTQTEAFF
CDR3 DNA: TGTGCCAGCAGCCCGCCCAGGGGCTCCACCCAGACTGAAGCTTTCTTT

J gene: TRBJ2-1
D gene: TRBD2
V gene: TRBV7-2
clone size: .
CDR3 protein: CASSSPTSEQFF
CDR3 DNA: TGTGCCAGCAGCTCCCCGACTAGCGAGCAGTTCTTC

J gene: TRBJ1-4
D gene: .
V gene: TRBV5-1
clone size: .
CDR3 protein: CASSLARQGNGEKLFF
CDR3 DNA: TGCGCCAGCAGCTTGGCGAGGCAGGGCAATGGCGAAAAACTGTTTTTT

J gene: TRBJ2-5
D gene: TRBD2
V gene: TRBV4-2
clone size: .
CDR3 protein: CASSDRGGVETQYF
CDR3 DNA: TGTGCCAGCAGCGACCGGGGGGGCGTGGAGACCCAGTACTTC

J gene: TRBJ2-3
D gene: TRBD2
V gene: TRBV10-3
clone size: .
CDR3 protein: CAISGTSGGGTDTQYF
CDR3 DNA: TGTGCCATCAGCGGGACTAGCGGGGGAGGCACAGATACGCAGTATTTT

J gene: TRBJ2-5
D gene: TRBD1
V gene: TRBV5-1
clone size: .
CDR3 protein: CASSFGQAQETQYF
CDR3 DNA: TGCGCCAGCAGCTTCGGACAGGCCCAAGAGACCCAGTACTTC

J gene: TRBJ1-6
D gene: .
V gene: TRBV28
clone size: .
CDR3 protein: CASSRRGGTEISNSPLHF
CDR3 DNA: TGTGCCAGCAGCCGGAGGGGCGGAACGGAAATCTCTAATTCACCCCTCCACTTT

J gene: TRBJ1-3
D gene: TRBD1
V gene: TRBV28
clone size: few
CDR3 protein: CASSTNRGGNTIYF
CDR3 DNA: TGTGCCAGCAGCACTAACAGGGGAGGAAACACCATATATTTT

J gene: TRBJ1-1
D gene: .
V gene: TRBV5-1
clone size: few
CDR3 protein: CASSLEGGTEAFF
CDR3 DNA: TGCGCCAGCAGCTTGGAGGGAGGTACTGAAGCTTTCTTT

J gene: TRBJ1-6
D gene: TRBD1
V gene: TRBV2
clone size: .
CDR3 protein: CASLETGDSPLHF
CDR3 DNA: TGTGCCAGCCTAGAGACAGGGGATTCACCCCTCCACTTT

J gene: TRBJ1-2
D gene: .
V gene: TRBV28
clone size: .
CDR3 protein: CASTPSNYGYTF
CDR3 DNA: TGTGCCAGCACCCCTTCTAACTATGGCTACACCTTC

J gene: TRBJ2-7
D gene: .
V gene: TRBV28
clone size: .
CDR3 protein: CASSNPRGSYEQYF
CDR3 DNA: TGTGCCAGCAGTAACCCCAGGGGCTCCTACGAGCAGTACTTC

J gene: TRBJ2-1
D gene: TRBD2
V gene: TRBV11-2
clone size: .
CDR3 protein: CASSTLAGGPRNEQFF
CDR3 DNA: TGTGCCAGCAGCACACTAGCGGGGGGCCCTAGAAATGAGCAGTTCTTC

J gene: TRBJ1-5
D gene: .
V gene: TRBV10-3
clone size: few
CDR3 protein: CAISESGLPGKPQHF
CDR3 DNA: TGTGCCATCAGTGAATCAGGCCTCCCCGGGAAGCCCCAGCATTTT

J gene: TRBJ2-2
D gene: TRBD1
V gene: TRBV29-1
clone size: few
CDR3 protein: CSVGQGISTGELFF
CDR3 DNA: TGCAGCGTGGGACAGGGGATAAGCACCGGGGAGCTGTTTTTT

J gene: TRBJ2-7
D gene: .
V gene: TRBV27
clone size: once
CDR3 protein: CASSLSSGVTAEQYF
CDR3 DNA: TGTGCCAGCAGTTTATCGTCCGGGGTGACGGCCGAGCAGTACTTC

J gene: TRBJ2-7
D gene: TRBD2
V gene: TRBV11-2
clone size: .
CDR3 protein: CASSIIAGGLYEQYF
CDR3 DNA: TGTGCCAGCAGTATCATAGCGGGGGGACTGTACGAGCAGTACTTC

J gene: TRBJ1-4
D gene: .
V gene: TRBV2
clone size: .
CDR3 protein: CASRLGNEKLFF
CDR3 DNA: TGTGCCAGCAGACTCGGGAATGAAAAACTGTTTTTT

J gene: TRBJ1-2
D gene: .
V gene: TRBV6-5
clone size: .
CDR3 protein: CASSSPGGTEGGYTF
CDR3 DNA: TGTGCCAGCAGTTCCCCCGGCGGGACTGAGGGTGGCTACACCTTC

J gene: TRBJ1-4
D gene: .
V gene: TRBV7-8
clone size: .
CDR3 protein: CASSPRAGGTNEKLFF
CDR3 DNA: TGTGCCAGCAGCCCGCGGGCCGGGGGTACTAATGAAAAACTGTTTTTT

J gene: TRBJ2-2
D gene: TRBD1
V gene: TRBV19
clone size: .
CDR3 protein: CASRGQGASGELFF
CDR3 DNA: TGTGCCAGTAGGGGACAGGGGGCGAGCGGGGAGCTGTTTTTT

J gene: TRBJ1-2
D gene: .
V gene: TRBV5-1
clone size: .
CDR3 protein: CASRRDGQNYGYTF
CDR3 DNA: TGCGCCAGCAGGCGTGACGGACAGAACTATGGCTACACCTTC

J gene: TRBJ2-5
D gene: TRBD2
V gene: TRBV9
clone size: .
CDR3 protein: CASNSGEGETQYF
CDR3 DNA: TGTGCCAGCAACAGCGGGGAAGGAGAGACCCAGTACTTC

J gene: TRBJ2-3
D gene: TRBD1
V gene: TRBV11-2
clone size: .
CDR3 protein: CASGPRGLGTDTQYF
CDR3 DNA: TGTGCCAGCGGACCCAGGGGGCTTGGCACAGATACGCAGTATTTT

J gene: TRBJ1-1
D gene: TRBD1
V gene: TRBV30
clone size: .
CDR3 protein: CAWSTGTGNTEAFF
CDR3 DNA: TGTGCCTGGAGTACCGGGACAGGGAACACTGAAGCTTTCTTT

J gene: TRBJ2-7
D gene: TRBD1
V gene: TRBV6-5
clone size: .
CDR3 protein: CASSSPGQGSRYEQYF
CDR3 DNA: TGTGCCAGCAGTTCGCCGGGACAGGGGTCAAGGTACGAGCAGTACTTC

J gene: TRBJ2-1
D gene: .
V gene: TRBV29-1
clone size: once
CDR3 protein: CSVEGGFYYNEQFF
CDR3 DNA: TGCAGCGTCGAGGGAGGCTTCTACTACAATGAGCAGTTCTTC

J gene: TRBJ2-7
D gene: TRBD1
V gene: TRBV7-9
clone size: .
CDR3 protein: CASSLIQGVAKQYF
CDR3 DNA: TGTGCCAGCAGCTTAATTCAGGGGGTCGCAAAGCAGTACTTC

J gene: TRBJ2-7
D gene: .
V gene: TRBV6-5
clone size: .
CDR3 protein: CASSYQGHEQYF
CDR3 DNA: TGTGCCAGCAGTTACCAGGGCCACGAGCAGTACTTC

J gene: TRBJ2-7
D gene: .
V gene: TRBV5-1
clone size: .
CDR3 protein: CASRKDSYEQYF
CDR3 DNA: TGCGCCAGCAGAAAGGACAGCTACGAGCAGTACTTC

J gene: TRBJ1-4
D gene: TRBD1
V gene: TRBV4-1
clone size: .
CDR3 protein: CASSQPGQGNEKLFF
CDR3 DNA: TGCGCCAGCAGCCAACCGGGACAGGGTAATGAAAAACTGTTTTTT

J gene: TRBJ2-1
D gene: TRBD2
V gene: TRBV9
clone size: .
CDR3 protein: CASSFRLAFNEQFF
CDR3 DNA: TGTGCCAGCAGCTTCAGACTAGCGTTCAATGAGCAGTTCTTC

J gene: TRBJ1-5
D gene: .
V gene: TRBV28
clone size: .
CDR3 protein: CASSFLYEQPQHF
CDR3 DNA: TGTGCCAGCAGTTTTCTTTATGAGCAGCCCCAGCATTTT

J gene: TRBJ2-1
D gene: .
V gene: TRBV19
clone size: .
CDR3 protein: CASSLIYNEQFF
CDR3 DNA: TGTGCCAGTAGTTTAATCTACAATGAGCAGTTCTTC

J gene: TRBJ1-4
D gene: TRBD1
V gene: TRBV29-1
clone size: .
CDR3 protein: CSVEDRGREKLFF
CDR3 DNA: TGCAGCGTTGAAGACAGGGGGCGTGAAAAACTGTTTTTT

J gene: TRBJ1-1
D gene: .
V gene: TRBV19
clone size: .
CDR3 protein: CASSIEQLGTEAFF
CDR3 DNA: TGTGCCAGTAGTATTGAACAGCTGGGCACTGAAGCTTTCTTT

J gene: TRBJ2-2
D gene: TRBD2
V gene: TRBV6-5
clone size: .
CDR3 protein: CASTKLAGNTGELFF
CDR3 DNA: TGTGCCAGCACCAAACTAGCGGGAAACACCGGGGAGCTGTTTTTT

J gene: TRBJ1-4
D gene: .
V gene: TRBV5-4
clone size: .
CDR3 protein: CASSTTTAPNEKLFF
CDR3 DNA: TGTGCCAGCAGCACCACGACAGCGCCTAATGAAAAACTGTTTTTT

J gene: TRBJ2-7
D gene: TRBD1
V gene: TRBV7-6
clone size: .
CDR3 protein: CASSLGDSGSYEQYF
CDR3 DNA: TGTGCCAGCAGCTTAGGGGACAGCGGCTCCTACGAGCAGTACTTC

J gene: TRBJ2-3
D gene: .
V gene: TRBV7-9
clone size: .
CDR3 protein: CASSFGVGTDTQYF
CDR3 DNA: TGTGCCAGCAGCTTCGGGGTGGGCACAGATACGCAGTATTTT

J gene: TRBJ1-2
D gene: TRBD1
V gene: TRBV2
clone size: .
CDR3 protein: CASRGQVPSGYTF
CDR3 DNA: TGTGCCAGCAGAGGACAGGTGCCCAGCGGCTACACCTTC

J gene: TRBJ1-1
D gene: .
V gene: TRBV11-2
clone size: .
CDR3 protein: CASSPMSTEAFF
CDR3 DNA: TGTGCCAGCAGCCCAATGAGCACTGAAGCTTTCTTT

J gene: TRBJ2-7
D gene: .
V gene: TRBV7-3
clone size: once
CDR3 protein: CASSRGGAHEQYF
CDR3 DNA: TGTGCCAGCAGCAGGGGCGGGGCCCACGAGCAGTACTTC

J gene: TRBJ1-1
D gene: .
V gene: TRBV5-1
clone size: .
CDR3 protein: CASSFQGNTEAFF
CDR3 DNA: TGCGCCAGCAGCTTTCAGGGGAACACTGAAGCTTTCTTT

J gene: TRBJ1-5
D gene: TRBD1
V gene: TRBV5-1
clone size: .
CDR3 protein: CASSLVGGDQPQHF
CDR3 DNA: TGCGCCAGCAGCTTGGTAGGGGGCGATCAGCCCCAGCATTTT

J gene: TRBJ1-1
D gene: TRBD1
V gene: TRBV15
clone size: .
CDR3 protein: CATSRDRGQFTEAFF
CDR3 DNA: TGTGCCACCAGCAGAGACAGGGGGCAATTCACTGAAGCTTTCTTT

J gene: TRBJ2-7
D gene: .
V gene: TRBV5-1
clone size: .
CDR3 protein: CASSLTGHLTSYEQYF
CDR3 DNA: TGCGCCAGCAGCTTAACGGGACACCTAACATCCTACGAGCAGTACTTC

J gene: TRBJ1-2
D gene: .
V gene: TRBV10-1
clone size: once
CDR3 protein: CASSATGQNYGYTF
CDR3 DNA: TGCGCCAGCAGTGCGACTGGACAGAACTATGGCTACACCTTC

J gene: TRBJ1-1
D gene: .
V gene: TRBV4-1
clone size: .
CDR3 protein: CASSQDTQLFYFF
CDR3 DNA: TGCGCCAGCAGCCAAGATACACAGCTCTTCTATTTCTTT